These 30 T cell receptor beta chains were sequenced from one sample in a study of early T cells in non-severe SARS-CoV-2 infection. A single record per CDR3 protein comes from TCRdb applying MiXCR to the 5' RACE reads. The sample has tens of thousands of distinct CDR3 sequences, more than 4.5% seen once; the top ten hold over 6%. Material: whole blood, obtained at baseline. The origin of the receptors is an adult who was a healthcare worker with PCR-confirmed SARS-CoV-2 infection or an uninfected control (not recorded which).

At least ten counts were recorded for this clonotype. This rearrangement joins TRBV7-2 to TRBJ2-3, with D unresolved. V was shortened by 7 bases and J by 2 bases, with 4 bases between the two germline ends. The CDR3 has 11 amino acids. Germline V gene data show CDR1 as SGHTA and CDR2 as FQGNSA. CDR3 sequence (DNA): TGTGCCAGCACATACACAGATACGCAGTATTTT. It yields the protein CASTYTDTQYF.

This clonotype was recorded many times. This rearrangement joins TRBV20-1 to TRBJ2-1, with TRBD2 as a possible D gene (6 bases). CDR1 is DFQATT, CDR2 SNEGSKA, per germline (reference sequence). Deletions cut 6 bases from V and 4 bases from J, with 19 bases between. CDR3 length: 15 residues. Here the CDR3 reads CSAPIAALPYNEQFF. The DNA of the CDR3 is TGCAGTGCCCCTATAGCGGCGCTACCTTACAATGAGCAGTTCTTC.

In this sample, this clonotype turned up many times. This rearrangement joins TRBV29-1 to TRBJ2-1; 7 bases are a match to TRBD1. This CDR3 is 13 amino acids long. V shed 6 bases and J 5 bases; nucleotides not matched to a gene: 7. Per the germline V gene, CDR1 is SQVTM and CDR2 is ANQGSEA. CDR3 residues: CSVDTGQNNEQFF. The CDR3 nucleotides read TGCAGCGTAGATACGGGACAGAACAATGAGCAGTTCTTC.

There are many counts of this clonotype. J is TRBJ2-7 and V is TRBV2; D remains unclear. The V gene lost 1 base and the J gene lost 3 bases, with 7 bases spanning the gap. Germline assignment: CDR1 SNHLY and CDR2 FYNNEI. CDR3 length equals 13 residues. CDR3 region: CASSEDVGYEQYV. The CDR3 nucleotides read TGTGCCAGCAGTGAAGACGTGGGCTACGAGCAGTACGTC.

This clonotype was counted many times. The chain employs TRBV2 and TRBJ2-1; D remains ambiguous. Germline CDR1 SNHLY, CDR2 FYNNEI. This CDR3 region has 14 residues. V lost 4 bases and J 1 base, leaving 8 bases between the germline ends. The CDR3 protein is CASSVVRSYNEQFF. CDR3 DNA sequence: TGTGCCAGCAGTGTAGTCCGGTCCTACAATGAGCAGTTCTTC. Variable domain in full (rest from reference TRBV2 and TRBJ2-1): EPEVTQTPSHQVTQMGQEVILRCVPISNHLYFYWYRQILGQKVEFLVSFYNNEISEKSEIFDDQFSVERPDGSNFTLKIRSTKLEDSAMYFCASSVVRSYNEQFFGPGTRLTVL.

This clonotype was picked up many times. The chain combines TRBV19 with TRBJ1-2; 7 nucleotides agree with TRBD1. V dropped 3 bases and J dropped 4; count of bases not matched to a gene: 14. The germline V gene has CDR1 LNHDA and CDR2 SQIVND (reference sequence). The CDR3 length is 17 residues. As DNA, the CDR3 is TGTGCCAGTAGTATGAGGACAGGTTGGGATCTTGGCTATGGCTACACCTTC. The encoded protein is CASSMRTGWDLGYGYTF.

This clonotype has a count of ten or more. The chain links TRBV28 to TRBJ2-1; D is uncertain. V was shortened by 5 bases and J by 10 bases, with 12 bases between the two germline ends. CDR1 is MDHEN and CDR2 is SYDVKM in the germline V gene. The CDR3 contains 12 residues. CDR3 nucleotide sequence: TGTGCCAGCAGTCTCCCTCAATGCGAGCAGTTCTTC. Protein product: CASSLPQCEQFF.

The sample holds many counts of this clonotype. This chain connects TRBV12-3 or TRBV12-4 to TRBJ2-4; D possibly uses TRBD1 or TRBD2 (5 bases each). The CDR3 is 17 amino acids. Trimming took off 6 bases at V and 0 bases at J, with 18 bases between the two ends. CDR3 amino acids: CASSLVGAYLAKNIQYF. In nucleotides, the CDR3 is TGTGCCAGCAGCCTGGTCGGGGCTTATCTAGCCAAAAACATTCAGTACTTC.

This clonotype came up a few times. The gene calls are TRBV5-1 and TRBJ2-7; TRBD2 aligns across 8 bases. Germline assignment: CDR1 SGHRS and CDR2 YFSETQ. The CDR3 runs to 15 residues. Losses at the gene ends were 1 base for V and 7 bases for J; bases not matched to a gene: 10. The CDR3 sequence is CASSLWAGGSGEQYF. The CDR3 region has the DNA TGCGCCAGCAGCTTGTGGGCGGGAGGATCAGGGGAGCAGTACTTC.

This clonotype came up many times. This chain joins TRBV7-9 and TRBJ2-3; D may be TRBD2 (6 bases). Trimming shortened V by 4 bases and J by 1 base, and 15 bases separated the two germline ends. The CDR3 loop spans 16 amino acids. The germline CDR1 and CDR2 sequences are SEHNR and FQNEAQ (reference sequence). In DNA form, the CDR3 reads TGTGCCAGCAGCTCGGGGACTCGCTCAGGCACAGATACGCAGTATTTT. Its translation: CASSSGTRSGTDTQYF. The variable domain in full, completed from reference TRBV7-9 and TRBJ2-3, reads DTGVSQNPRHKITKRGQNVTFRCDPISEHNRLYWYRQTLGQGPEFLTYFQNEAQLEKSRLLSDRFSAERPKGSFSTLEIQRTEQGDSAMYLCASSSGTRSGTDTQYFGPGTRLTVL.

This clonotype was seen repeatedly, ten times or more. This chain connects TRBV5-6 to TRBJ1-5; D possibly corresponds to TRBD1 (5 bases). This CDR3 is 14 amino acids long. The V and J ends lost 2 bases and 7 bases respectively, with 13 bases between them. Looked up from germline, CDR1 is SGHDT and CDR2 is YYEEEE. CDR3 protein: CASSFQGMGQPQHF. DNA of the CDR3: TGTGCCAGCAGCTTCCAGGGTATGGGCCAGCCCCAGCATTTT.

This sequence joins TRBV19 and TRBJ1-5; D is unresolved. In germline, CDR1 is LNHDA, CDR2 SQIVND (reference sequence). CDR3 length equals 14 residues. The germline V and J ends were trimmed by 3 bases and 4 bases, with 10 bases remaining between them. The CDR3 loop reads CASSIAGRNQPQHF. The DNA of the CDR3 is TGTGCCAGTAGTATCGCAGGAAGAAATCAGCCCCAGCATTTT.

In its sample, this clonotype was seen many times. The V call is TRBV28, the J call TRBJ1-5; possibly TRBD1 for D (5 bases). CDR1 and CDR2 from the germline V gene are MDHEN and SYDVKM. V gave up 3 bases and J gave up 6 bases, with 12 bases separating them. This CDR3 contains 14 residues. The CDR3, as DNA: TGTGCCAGCAGTTTTGGGCAGGGTCTTCAGCCCCAGCATTTT. Protein product: CASSFGQGLQPQHF.

In its sample, this clonotype was seen many times. The chain is built from TRBV5-4 and TRBJ1-6; D is unclear. Germline CDR1 is SGHNT and CDR2 is YYREEE (reference sequence). The CDR3 spans 15 residues. V was clipped by 0 bases and J by 5 bases, with 9 bases between them. CDR3 residues: CASSLAEGHNSPLHF. As DNA, the CDR3 is TGTGCCAGCAGCTTGGCCGAAGGGCATAATTCACCCCTCCACTTT.

This clonotype was detected ten times or more. The chain couples TRBV5-5 to TRBJ2-5; 14 bases map to TRBD2. Per germline, CDR1 SGHKS and CDR2 YYEKEE (reference sequence). With 4 bases clipped from V and 4 bases from J, the junction kept 3 bases outside the gene matches. The CDR3 is 15 residues long. Here the CDR3 DNA reads TGTGCCAGCAGCCAGGGACTAGCGGGAGTAGAGACCCAGTACTTC. Encoded protein: CASSQGLAGVETQYF.

This clonotype was counted at least ten times. The J gene is TRBJ2-3, the V gene TRBV29-1; the D is unclear. The CDR3 extends over 13 amino acids. The V gene lost 2 bases and the J gene lost 4 bases, with 10 bases spanning the gap. Germline assignment: CDR1 SQVTM and CDR2 ANQGSEA. Written as DNA, the CDR3 is TGCAGCGTTGAAAGTAGTGGTGCAGATACGCAGTATTTT. It is translated as CSVESSGADTQYF.

Many counts were recorded for this clonotype. V usage is TRBV6-4 and J usage is TRBJ2-1, with 14 bases matching TRBD2. Germline values: CDR1 MRHNA, CDR2 SNTAGT. V shed 10 bases and J 6 bases; nucleotides not matched to a gene: 14. The CDR3 loop spans 17 amino acids. CDR3 coding DNA: TGTGCCACCGGTCCGGGACTAGCGGGAGCCCGGGGCAATGAGCAGTTCTTC. The encoded protein is CATGPGLAGARGNEQFF.

The rearrangement joins TRBV11-2 to TRBJ1-1; D call uncertain. V lost 6 bases and J 0 bases, leaving 14 bases between the germline ends. This CDR3 is built from 15 residues. Germline CDR1 reads SGHAT; CDR2 reads FQNNGV. The CDR3 spells CASRSWTQLNTEAFF. The CDR3 nucleotides are TGTGCCAGCAGGAGCTGGACCCAGCTGAACACTGAAGCTTTCTTT. The variable domain in full, completed from reference TRBV11-2 and TRBJ1-1, reads EAGVAQSPRYKIIEKRQSVAFWCNPISGHATLYWYQQILGQGPKLLIQFQNNGVVDDSQLPKDRFSAERLKGVDSTLKIQPAKLEDSAVYLCASRSWTQLNTEAFFGQGTRLTVV.

V usage is TRBV21-1 and J usage is TRBJ2-3; TRBD2, the table's D call, lacks a check against the DNA. TRBV21-1 is deemed a pseudogene. The CDR3 consists of 15 residues. CDR3: CASSKDPLASDTQYF. In nucleotides, the CDR3 is TGTGCCAGCAGCAAAGACCCTCTAGCTTCAGATACGCAGTATTTT.

In this sample, this clonotype turned up many times. The chain couples TRBV6-6 to TRBJ2-1; TRBD2 matches 7 bases. Germline V gene lookup returns CDR1 MNHNY and CDR2 SVGAGI (reference sequence). The CDR3 extends over 12 amino acids. The junction had 8 bases not matched to a gene; V was cut back by 8 bases and J by 10 bases. The DNA of the CDR3 is TGTGCCAGCCAATCCCCGGGACTAGAGCAGTTCTTC. It codes for CASQSPGLEQFF.

This clonotype was picked up many times. V usage is TRBV5-4 and J usage is TRBJ2-5; TRBD1 matches 8 bases. V was clipped by 4 bases and J by 5 bases; unmatched bases: 10. The germline gives CDR1 SGHNT, CDR2 YYREEE (reference sequence). The CDR3 totals 15 residues. CDR3 region: CASSPGQGIVETQYF. DNA of the CDR3: TGTGCCAGCAGCCCTGGACAGGGCATTGTCGAGACCCAGTACTTC. Full variable domain (outside the CDR3, taken from reference TRBV5-4 and TRBJ2-5): ETGVTQSPTHLIKTRGQQVTLRCSSQSGHNTVSWYQQALGQGPQFIFQYYREEENGRGNFPPRFSGLQFPNYSSELNVNALELDDSALYLCASSPGQGIVETQYFGPGTRLLVL.

This clonotype was detected only a few times. V is TRBV6-5 and J is TRBJ2-1; 8 bases fit TRBD2. Germline lookup yields CDR1 MNHEY and CDR2 SVGAGI. The CDR3 contains 15 residues. J was trimmed by 5 bases and V by 2 bases; bases with no gene match: 5. CDR3 sequence reads: CASSYGTSGHNEQFF. The CDR3 bases are TGTGCCAGCAGTTACGGTACTAGCGGTCACAATGAGCAGTTCTTC.

This clonotype was found many times. CDR3 in amino acids: CASSLARGGDTQYF. The CDR3, as DNA: TGTGCCAGCAGCTTAGCCAGGGGTGGAGATACGCAGTATTTT. V is TRBV7-9 and J is TRBJ2-3; tentatively, D is TRBD1 (6 bases). The CDR3 is made up of 14 amino acids. The V end lost 0 bases, the J end lost 5 bases, and 9 bases lay between the germline ends. Germline CDR1 reads SEHNR; CDR2 reads FQNEAQ (reference sequence).

In its sample, this clonotype was seen a few times. The chain recombines TRBV10-3 with TRBJ1-1; D ambiguous. CDR3 length equals 13 residues. Per the germline V gene, CDR1 is ENHRY and CDR2 is SYGVKD. V lost 10 bases, J lost 2 bases, and 14 bases lay in between. The CDR3 protein is CATGGDVNTEAFF. Here the CDR3 DNA reads TGTGCCACCGGCGGGGATGTCAACACTGAAGCTTTCTTT.

The sample holds many counts of this clonotype. The chain couples TRBV20-1 to TRBJ2-3; D is unresolved. Germline V CDR1 and CDR2: DFQATT, SNEGSKA (reference sequence). V gave up 6 bases and J gave up 2 bases, with 15 bases separating them. The CDR3 totals 14 residues. For the CDR3, the DNA is TGCAGTGCCCCGGAAGGCTACGACACAGATACGCAGTATTTT. This codes for CSAPEGYDTDTQYF.

The chain uses TRBV11-2 and TRBJ1-5, with D maybe TRBD1 (6 bases). This CDR3 comprises 16 residues. Trimming cost V 3 bases and J 0 bases, with 12 bases left between them. Germline CDR1 reads SGHAT; CDR2 reads FQNNGV. The chain's CDR3 is CASSLTTGYSNQPQHF. Written as DNA, the CDR3 is TGTGCCAGCAGCTTGACGACAGGATATAGCAATCAGCCCCAGCATTTT. Full variable domain (outside the CDR3, taken from reference TRBV11-2 and TRBJ1-5): EAGVAQSPRYKIIEKRQSVAFWCNPISGHATLYWYQQILGQGPKLLIQFQNNGVVDDSQLPKDRFSAERLKGVDSTLKIQPAKLEDSAVYLCASSLTTGYSNQPQHFGDGTRLSIL.

This chain links TRBV5-5 with TRBJ2-7; D call uncertain. Trimming pared 2 bases from V and 4 bases from J, leaving 19 bases between. The CDR3 contains 16 residues. Germline CDR1 SGHKS, CDR2 YYEKEE (reference sequence). The CDR3 here is CASSFLGPATLYEQYF. DNA of the CDR3: TGTGCCAGCAGCTTTCTCGGCCCCGCTACTTTATACGAGCAGTACTTC.

This clonotype was seen more than once but under ten times. V gene TRBV19 combines with J gene TRBJ1-1; D gene uncertain. This CDR3 comprises 14 residues. Germline V gene sequence: CDR1 LNHDA, CDR2 SQIVND (reference sequence). The V end was cut by 4 bases, the J end by 0 bases, with 9 bases between. CDR3 bases: TGTGCCAGTAGTAGATGGGCAGTGAACACTGAAGCTTTCTTT. Encoded protein: CASSRWAVNTEAFF.

Many counts were recorded for this clonotype. The chain combines TRBV3-1 with TRBJ2-7; tentatively, D is TRBD2 (5 bases). V shed 1 base and J shed 6 bases, with 13 bases lying between them. From germline, CDR1 is LGHDT and CDR2 YNNKEL (reference sequence). This CDR3 is 14 amino acids long. The chain's CDR3 is CASSQGRSAGEQYV. The CDR3 coding sequence is TGTGCCAGCAGCCAAGGCCGGAGTGCGGGCGAGCAGTACGTC.

This clonotype showed up many times. The gene calls are TRBV4-1 and TRBJ1-2; unclear D gene. This CDR3 has 15 residues. Germline CDR1 is MGHRA and CDR2 is YSYEKL. V was shortened by 0 bases and J by 3 bases, with 11 bases between the two germline ends. In DNA, the CDR3 is TGCGCCAGCAGCCAAGATACAAAGATGGACTATGGCTACACCTTC. Translation gives CASSQDTKMDYGYTF.